This entry lists 27 T cell receptor beta chains sequenced from one sample in a study of T cell changes during pregnancy in multiple sclerosis. Using immunoSEQ multiplex PCR, the repertoire was profiled, and TCRdb retains in-frame clones only, with some absent. The sample holds about 40,000 clones, roughly 91% seen once. The specimen comprised CD8+ T cells from peripheral blood mononuclear cells, sampled before pregnancy. The receptors stem from a female donor with multiple sclerosis, enrolled in a pregnancy study.

This clone was recorded only once. The gene calls are TRBV28 and TRBJ2-2; 7 bases line up with TRBD2. The germline CDR1 and CDR2 sequences are MDHEN and SYDVKM. Losses at the gene ends were 3 bases for V and 6 bases for J; bases not matched to a gene: 7. The CDR3 runs to 15 residues. The CDR3: CASSLNRGGPGELFF. CDR3 coding DNA: TGTGCCAGCAGTTTGAATCGGGGAGGGCCCGGGGAGCTGTTTTTT. The full variable domain, in which reference TRBV28 and TRBJ2-2 provide the parts outside the CDR3, is DVKVTQSSRYLVKRTGEKVFLECVQDMDHENMFWYRQDPGLGLRLIYFSYDVKMKEKGDIPEGYSVSREKKERFSLILESASTNQTSMYLCASSLNRGGPGELFFGEGSRLTVL.

This chain links TRBV7-8 with TRBJ2-7; TRBD2 aligns across 11 bases. With 4 bases clipped from V and 3 bases from J, the junction kept 8 bases outside the gene matches. The CDR3 consists of 16 residues. Germline values: CDR1 SGHVS, CDR2 FQNEAQ. The CDR3 loop reads CASSSQVLAGVYEQYF. DNA of the CDR3: TGTGCCAGCAGCTCCCAGGTACTAGCGGGAGTCTACGAGCAGTACTTC. Full variable domain (outside the CDR3, taken from reference TRBV7-8 and TRBJ2-7): GAGVSQSPRYKVAKRGQDVALRCDPISGHVSLFWYQQALGQGPEFLTYFQNEAQLDKSGLPSDRFFAERPEGSVSTLKIQRTQQEDSAVYLCASSSQVLAGVYEQYFGPGTRLTVT.

The chain is built from TRBV15 and TRBJ2-4, with TRBD2 as a possible D gene (6 bases). V shed 0 bases and J shed 1 base, with 16 bases lying between them. The CDR3 is 18 amino acids. The germline V gene has CDR1 LNHNV and CDR2 YYDKDF (reference sequence). The CDR3 bases are TGTGCCACCAGCAGAGATACAAACGGGGCGGGGGCCAAAAACATTCAGTACTTC. Translation gives CATSRDTNGAGAKNIQYF.

The chain recombines TRBV7-2 with TRBJ2-7, with 8 bases aligning to TRBD2. V lost 4 bases to trimming and J lost 3 bases; unmatched junction nucleotides: 5. Per the germline V gene, CDR1 is SGHTA and CDR2 is FQGNSA. This CDR3 is built from 14 residues. CDR3: CASSSGGVIYEQYF. CDR3 bases: TGTGCCAGCAGCTCGGGGGGGGTTATCTACGAGCAGTACTTC.

The V and J genes are TRBV9 and TRBJ2-3, with a weak D call TRBD2 (7 bases). This CDR3 is built from 17 residues. The V gene's germline CDR1 is SGDLS and CDR2 YYNGEE. Trimming cost V 4 bases and J 3 bases, with 21 bases left between them. The CDR3 is CASSSEGGGGTTDTQYF. For the CDR3, the DNA is TGTGCCAGCAGCTCTGAAGGAGGGGGAGGGACAACAGATACGCAGTATTTT.

The rearrangement links TRBV9 to TRBJ1-2; D possibly corresponds to TRBD1 (5 bases). The length of the CDR3 is 13 residues. Germline values: CDR1 SGDLS, CDR2 YYNGEE. Trimming left V 2 bases short and J 8 bases short, with 13 bases between. CDR3 residues: CASSVGHKGGYTF. The CDR3 DNA follows: TGTGCCAGCAGCGTCGGACATAAGGGAGGCTACACCTTC.

The chain employs TRBV28 and TRBJ1-3; D uncertain. The CDR3 runs 15 residues. The germline V and J ends were trimmed by 6 bases and 1 base, with 13 bases remaining between them. Germline V gene data show CDR1 as MDHEN and CDR2 as SYDVKM. The CDR3 DNA reads as TGTGCCAGCAGACGATCCTCACTGTCTGGAAACACCATATATTTT. Translating gives CASRRSSLSGNTIYF.

J is TRBJ2-7 and V is TRBV4-1; D is possibly TRBD2 (6 bases). The CDR3 is 15 residues long. Per germline, CDR1 MGHRA and CDR2 YSYEKL. V was shortened by 0 bases and J by 5 bases, with 14 bases between the two germline ends. The CDR3 reads CASSQESGLFHEQYF. Here the CDR3 DNA reads TGCGCCAGCAGCCAAGAATCCGGACTATTCCACGAGCAGTACTTC.

The chain has TRBV27 and TRBJ2-1; perhaps TRBD1 as D (5 bases). Germline V gene lookup returns CDR1 MNHEY and CDR2 SMNVEV (reference sequence). The CDR3 length is 13 residues. V was pared by 5 bases and J by 7 bases, with 12 bases between. The CDR3 DNA follows: TGTGCCAGCAGTGCAGGGCGAGGTAATGAGCAGTTCTTC. It specifies CASSAGRGNEQFF.

This sequence joins TRBV5-1 and TRBJ1-1, with D tentatively TRBD1 (6 bases). CDR3 length: 13 amino acids. V lost 4 bases to trimming and J lost 5 bases, with 12 bases between them. The germline CDR1 and CDR2 sequences are SGHRS and YFSETQ. Written as DNA, the CDR3 is TGCGCCAGCAGCGAGGACAGCTTTACTGAAGCTTTCTTT. Translated: CASSEDSFTEAFF.

As DNA, the CDR3 is TGTGCCAGTAGTATAACCAGCTCCTACGAGCAGTACTTC. It translates to CASSITSSYEQYF. The chain couples TRBV19 to TRBJ2-7, with D uncertain. V lost 2 bases and J 0 bases, leaving 5 bases between the germline ends. The length of the CDR3 is 13 residues. Germline values: CDR1 LNHDA, CDR2 SQIVND (reference sequence).

This chain connects TRBV29-1 to TRBJ1-2; TRBD1 is a possible D gene (6 bases). Looked up from germline, CDR1 is SQVTM and CDR2 is ANQGSEA. The CDR3 is made up of 12 amino acids. V dropped 8 bases and J dropped 8 bases, with 18 bases sitting between them. The CDR3 nucleotides are TGCAGCTCGACCGGGGGGCGCGGCGGCTACACCTTC. Translation gives CSSTGGRGGYTF.

The chain employs TRBV29-1 and TRBJ1-1; possibly TRBD1 for D (5 bases). CDR1 is SQVTM and CDR2 is ANQGSEA in the germline V gene. This CDR3 contains 14 residues. Between the trimmed V and J ends, which lost 3 bases and 2 bases, there was a span of 13 bases. The CDR3 here is CSVDPGQGNTEAFF. CDR3 nucleotides: TGCAGCGTTGACCCCGGTCAGGGTAACACTGAAGCTTTCTTT. The whole variable domain, remainder taken from reference TRBV29-1 and TRBJ1-1, is SAVISQKPSRDICQRGTSLTIQCQVDSQVTMMFWYRQQPGQSLTLIATANQGSEATYESGFVIDKFPISRPNLTFSTLTVSNMSPEDSSIYLCSVDPGQGNTEAFFGQGTRLTVV.

The chain recombines TRBV29-1 with TRBJ1-2; tentatively, D is TRBD1 (6 bases). This CDR3 is built from 13 residues. The germline CDR1 and CDR2 sequences are SQVTM and ANQGSEA. Trimming took 7 bases from V and 3 from J, leaving 15 bases between them. The CDR3 nucleotides are TGCAGCGCCGCCACAGGGTTCGACTATGGCTACACCTTC. Amino acids: CSAATGFDYGYTF.

The chain employs TRBV27 and TRBJ1-2; possible D gene TRBD1, 5 bases. The CDR3 runs to 13 residues. Per the germline V gene, CDR1 is MNHEY and CDR2 is SMNVEV (reference sequence). V shed 6 bases and J shed 0 bases, with 8 bases lying between them. In DNA, the CDR3 is TGTGCCAGCAGGTCGGGGGCTAACTATGGCTACACCTTC. This gives the protein CASRSGANYGYTF.

The V call is TRBV9, the J call TRBJ2-7; D gene unclear. The germline V gene encodes CDR1 SGDLS and CDR2 YYNGEE. The CDR3 runs 16 residues. V was pared by 3 bases and J by 0 bases, with 16 bases between. In DNA form, the CDR3 reads TGTGCCAGCAGCGACTCCCCCAGCGCCCTCTCCTACGAGCAGTACTTC. This translates into CASSDSPSALSYEQYF.

The chain carries TRBV28 and TRBJ2-7; 8 bases match TRBD1. Germline assignment: CDR1 MDHEN and CDR2 SYDVKM. Trimming took 5 bases from V and 3 from J; bases not matched to a gene: 9. CDR3 length: 15 residues. CDR3 protein: CASSGGQGLHYEQYF. The DNA for the CDR3 is TGTGCCAGCAGTGGCGGACAGGGCCTTCACTACGAGCAGTACTTC.

The chain combines TRBV25-1 with TRBJ2-5, with D hard to call. There are 14 residues in the CDR3. V was clipped by 3 bases and J by 2 bases, with 10 bases between them. Germline V gives CDR1 MGHDK, CDR2 SYGVNS. The CDR3 coding sequence is TGTGCCAGCAGTGACTCGCTAGTTCAAGAGACCCAGTACTTC. It codes for CASSDSLVQETQYF.

The chain couples TRBV7-9 to TRBJ1-2; TRBD1 matches 10 bases. Looked up from germline, CDR1 is SEHNR and CDR2 is FQNEAQ (reference sequence). CDR3 size: 12 residues. The V segment lost 7 bases and the J segment 8 bases; nucleotides outside the gene matches: 4. The CDR3 spells CASIGTGVGYTF. The CDR3 DNA follows: TGTGCCAGCATCGGGACAGGGGTAGGCTACACCTTC.

The chain uses TRBV19 and TRBJ2-7; TRBD1 matches 10 bases. The CDR3 extends over 12 amino acids. V was pared by 9 bases and J by 7 bases, with 6 bases of the junction left unmatched. The germline V gene encodes CDR1 LNHDA and CDR2 SQIVND (reference sequence). The CDR3 sequence: CASGTGAWEQYF. The CDR3 nucleotides are TGTGCCAGCGGGACAGGGGCGTGGGAGCAGTACTTC. Supplemented by reference TRBV19 and TRBJ2-7, the full variable domain reads DGGITQSPKYLFRKEGQNVTLSCEQNLNHDAMYWYRQDPGQGLRLIYYSQIVNDFQKGDIAEGYSVSREKKESFPLTVTSAQKNPTAFYLCASGTGAWEQYFGPGTRLTVT.

The chain combines TRBV4-1 with TRBJ2-7; 9 positions agree with TRBD2. The V segment lost 0 bases and the J segment 1 base; nucleotides outside the gene matches: 4. This CDR3 has 16 amino acids. Germline loops: CDR1 MGHRA, CDR2 YSYEKL. CDR3 protein: CASSQEAAGGSYEQYF. CDR3 DNA sequence: TGCGCCAGCAGCCAAGAAGCAGCGGGAGGATCCTACGAGCAGTACTTC.

This clone came up once. Because the CDR3 is missing its conserved closing phenylalanine or tryptophan, this is likely a read error. The limits of the CDR3 on the DNA are not certain, so only TCRdb's listed CDR3 is given. This chain uses TRBV6-7 with TRBJ2-7; the table calls TRBD2, which could not be checked here. TRBV6-7 is an open reading frame whose function is uncertain. The CDR3 is 11 residues long, counting both termini. The CDR3 sequence is CATKPGLAGGN.

The V and J genes are TRBV19 and TRBJ2-7, with D unresolved. CDR3 length: 18 amino acids. Trimming took off 5 bases at V and 0 bases at J, with 23 bases between the two ends. Germline loops: CDR1 LNHDA, CDR2 SQIVND (reference sequence). The CDR3: CASSPHTLSETTSYEQYF. In nucleotides, the CDR3 is TGTGCCAGTAGTCCCCATACCCTCTCGGAGACGACCTCCTACGAGCAGTACTTC.

The CDR3 DNA is TGTGCCAGCAGTTCTCCCCCAGCTGGGGACAGGGCTTCCTACGAGCAGTACTTC. Its protein product is CASSSPPAGDRASYEQYF. V usage is TRBV28 and J usage is TRBJ2-7, with 9 bases matching TRBD1. The CDR3 runs to 18 residues. J lost 1 base, V lost 4 bases, and 14 bases had no gene match. Per the germline V gene, CDR1 is MDHEN and CDR2 is SYDVKM.

V and J are TRBV14 and TRBJ2-1; the match to TRBD2 covers 10 bases. CDR3 length equals 17 residues. The V gene's germline CDR1 is SGHDN and CDR2 FVKESK. V dropped 0 bases and J dropped 7; count of bases not matched to a gene: 9. The CDR3 protein is CASSQDPLAGVLNEQFF. For the CDR3, the DNA is TGTGCCAGCAGCCAAGATCCCCTAGCGGGAGTTTTAAATGAGCAGTTCTTC.

V gene TRBV27 combines with J gene TRBJ1-1, with D tentatively TRBD1 (6 bases). Germline lookup yields CDR1 MNHEY and CDR2 SMNVEV (reference sequence). Trimming stripped 6 bases from V and 0 bases from J, with 11 bases between. CDR3 size: 14 residues. This CDR3 is CASSNDRMNTEAFF. As DNA, the CDR3 is TGTGCCAGCAGCAACGACAGGATGAACACTGAAGCTTTCTTT.

J is TRBJ2-5 and V is TRBV28; D is perhaps TRBD2 (6 bases). The germline gives CDR1 MDHEN, CDR2 SYDVKM. There are 13 residues in the CDR3. The ends were cut back, 6 bases at V and 3 bases at J, with 11 bases in the middle. CDR3 in amino acids: CASSGTAKETQYF. The CDR3 nucleotides are TGTGCCAGCAGCGGGACTGCAAAAGAGACCCAGTACTTC.